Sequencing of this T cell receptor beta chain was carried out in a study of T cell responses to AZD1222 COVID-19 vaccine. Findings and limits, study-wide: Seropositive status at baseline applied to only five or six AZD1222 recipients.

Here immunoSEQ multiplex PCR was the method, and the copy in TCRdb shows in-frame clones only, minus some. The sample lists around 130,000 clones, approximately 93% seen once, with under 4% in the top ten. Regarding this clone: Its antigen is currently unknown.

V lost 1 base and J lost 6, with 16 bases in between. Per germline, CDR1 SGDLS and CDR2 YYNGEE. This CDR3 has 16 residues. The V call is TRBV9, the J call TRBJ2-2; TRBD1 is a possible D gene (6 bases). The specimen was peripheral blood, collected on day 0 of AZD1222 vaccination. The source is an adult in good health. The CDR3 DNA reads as TGTGCCAGCAGCGTAACGACAGGCAAGTTGGCCGGGGAGCTGTTTTTT. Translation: CASSVTTGKLAGELFF. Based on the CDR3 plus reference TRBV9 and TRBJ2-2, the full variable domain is DSGVTQTPKHLITATGQRVTLRCSPRSGDLSVYWYQQSLDQGLQFLIQYYNGEERAKGNILERFSAQQFPDLHSELNLSSLELGDSALYFCASSVTTGKLAGELFFGEGSRLTVL.